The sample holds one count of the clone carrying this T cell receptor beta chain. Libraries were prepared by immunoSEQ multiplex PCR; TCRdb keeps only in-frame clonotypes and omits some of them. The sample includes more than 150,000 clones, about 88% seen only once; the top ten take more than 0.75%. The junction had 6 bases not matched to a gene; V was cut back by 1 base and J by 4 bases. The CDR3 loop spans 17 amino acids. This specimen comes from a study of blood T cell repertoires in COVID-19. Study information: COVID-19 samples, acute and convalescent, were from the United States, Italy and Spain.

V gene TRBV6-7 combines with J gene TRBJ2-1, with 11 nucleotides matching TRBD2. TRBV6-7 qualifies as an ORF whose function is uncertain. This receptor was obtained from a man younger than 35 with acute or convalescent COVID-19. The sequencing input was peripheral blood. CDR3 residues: CASSYWGTSGGYNEQFF. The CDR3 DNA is TGTGCCAGCAGTTACTGGGGAACTAGCGGGGGATACAATGAGCAGTTCTTC.